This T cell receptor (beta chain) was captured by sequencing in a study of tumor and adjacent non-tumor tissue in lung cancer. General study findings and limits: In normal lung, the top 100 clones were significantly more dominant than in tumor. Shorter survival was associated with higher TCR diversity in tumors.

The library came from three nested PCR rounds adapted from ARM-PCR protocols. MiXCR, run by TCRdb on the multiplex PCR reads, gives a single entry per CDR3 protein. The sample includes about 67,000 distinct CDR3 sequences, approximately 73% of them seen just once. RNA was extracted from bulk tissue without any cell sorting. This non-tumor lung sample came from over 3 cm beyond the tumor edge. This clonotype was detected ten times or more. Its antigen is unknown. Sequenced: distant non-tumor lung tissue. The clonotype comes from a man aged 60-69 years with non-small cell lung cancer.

This chain's CDR3 is CASSLYGRHLLEQYF. The CDR3 DNA reads TGTGCCAGCAGTTTATACGGCAGGCACCTCCTTGAGCAGTACTTC. The J gene is TRBJ2-7, the V gene TRBV28; D uncertain. V lost 1 base and J 7 bases, leaving 17 bases between the germline ends. Germline-derived CDR1 and CDR2 are MDHEN and SYDVKM. The CDR3 runs to 15 residues.